Detailed here is one TCR beta chain. Its antigen target is currently unknown. The junction does not match germline at one end; this may be a read error. This sample was included in a study of regulatory T cells (dated by TCRdb to 2016 to 2018). Broadly, across the study: Between CD3G-deficient patients and healthy controls, the study compared T-cell receptor beta repertoires in sorted regulatory T cells, conventional CD4+ T cells and CD8+ T cells. Study-wide findings and limitations: Repertoires from patients had restricted unique TRB V-J pairs and skewed V and J gene usage, with the strongest effect in regulatory T cells. CD8+ T cells from patients showed a nonsignificant trend toward lower Shannon entropy than control CD8+ cells.

Evidence of autoimmunity was found in all CD3G-deficient patients, and more severe autoimmunity was observed in two of the patients. Patients were tested at ages ranging from 2 to 39 years, and reduced naive and increased memory CD4+ and CD8+ T-cell proportions were found in the patients. Six individuals with CD3G deficiency were included in the patient group. An international network of physicians spanning the United States, Europe and Asia provided the patient samples and clinical data. Ficoll density separation was used to isolate peripheral blood mononuclear cells. A FACSAria cell sorter was used to isolate CD3+ CD8+ CD4- T cells. For the multiplex PCR, 52 forward TRBV primers and 13 reverse TRBJ primers were used, and amplification bias was corrected with both assay-based and computational methods. Within the immunoSEQ assay, multiplex PCR amplified rearranged TRB loci from genomic DNA. Sequencing of the TRB amplicons was done on an Illumina HiSeq platform. The study's processing was this. Raw sequences were error-filtered and aligned to reference gene sequences by custom algorithms and were subsequently analyzed with the immunoSEQ online tools. Productive and nonproductive TRB rearrangement frequencies were evaluated among both unique and total sequences. Hydrophobicity and amino acid composition of residues 6 and 7 within the TRB CDR3 were used to estimate the potential for self-reactivity. Group comparisons used t tests, Mann-Whitney tests or two-way ANOVA run in Prism software. TCRdb took over this immuneACCESS table, retaining in-frame rearrangements with V and J assigned. Such tables are incomplete; in checked studies, under half of the missing clones stem from an unresolved V gene, and the remainder is unexplained. V and J calls and clone size are as listed in that table; D and trimming were resolved from the DNA. In all, the sample holds around 15,000 clones, and about 92% of those were seen once. In total, the top ten clones hold over 30% of the sample.

From the cysteine up to the phenylalanine, the CDR3 has a length of 11 residues. Left in the record is the CDR3 DNA by itself, 33 bases read in frame from the first base. From a lookup of the germline V gene (reference sequence), CDR1 and CDR2 are MNHEY and SMNVEV. The sequencing sample was made of CD8+ T cells sorted from blood. The chain joins TRBV27 to TRBJ2-1; 8 middle bases align to TRBD1. The receptor's source is a person aged 18 to 30 with CD3G deficiency. The DNA is TGTGCCAGCAGTTCGGACAGGGCGTTGGTCTTC. This encodes CASSSDRALVF.